This TCR beta chain derives from a study of blood T cell repertoires in COVID-19. The protocol was immunoSEQ multiplex PCR, while the TCRdb copy is restricted to in-frame clones and leaves out a portion. The data contain fewer than 15,000 clones, approximately 87% of them seen just once; the ten biggest clones take up 25% to 40%. V was pared by 6 bases and J by 3 bases, with 15 bases between. The CDR3 extends over 14 amino acids. Germline CDR1 and CDR2: ENHRY and SYGVKD. The clonotype originates from a human donor in a cohort sampled during active COVID-19. The sequenced sample was peripheral blood. The chain uses TRBV10-3 and TRBJ2-7, with a possible D match to TRBD2 (5 bases). The DNA for the CDR3 is TGTGCCATCAGCCCTTACGCGGGCGTCTACGAGCAGTACTTC. It is translated as CAISPYAGVYEQYF.